A selection of T cell receptor beta chains follows, all from one sample in a study of cytomegalovirus exposure and HLA in healthy donors. TCRdb keeps only in-frame clones here, not all; method: immunoSEQ multiplex PCR. The sample lists 170,000 or so clones; 85% were seen once. The sequenced sample was PBMCs. Every receptor here comes from a young man in good health and CMV-seropositive. Both conserved end residues are part of each CDR3. Each record gives: V gene, J gene, CDR3 protein.

TRBV6-1	TRBJ2-7	CATSPKSVSSYEQYF
TRBV10-3	TRBJ1-1	CAITPGEGWTEAFF
TRBV13	TRBJ2-1	CASRSQTSGGQGNEQFF
TRBV4-1	TRBJ2-1	CASSQSRQGGYNEQFF
TRBV5-1	TRBJ1-2	CASSPLTGWDYGYTF
TRBV6-5	TRBJ2-7	CASSYRVTYEQYF
TRBV30	TRBJ2-3	CAWSVVAGATDTQYF
TRBV28	TRBJ2-5	CASSALGRGEQTQYF
TRBV28	TRBJ2-5	CASSSLSGGGETQYF
TRBV7-2	TRBJ1-5	CASSTQGNQPQHF
TRBV7-2	TRBJ2-5	CASSGRTGGTETQYF
TRBV27	TRBJ1-5	CASSRTTSTNSNQPQHF
TRBV29-1	TRBJ2-5	CRVGEGRGVKETQYF
TRBV7-9	TRBJ1-1	CASSLRDSQNTEAFF
TRBV9	TRBJ2-1	CASSSLALSSYNEQFF
TRBV10-3	TRBJ2-1	CAISDEILGSSYNEQFF
TRBV5-1	TRBJ1-4	CASSSDSHNEKLFF
TRBV27	TRBJ1-1	CASSREAPLAEAFF
TRBV10-2	TRBJ1-5	CASSEFRTGGDQPQHF
TRBV5-1	TRBJ1-1	CASSLQGPANTEAFF
TRBV5-1	TRBJ2-5	CASSLREGAGETQYF
TRBV7-8	TRBJ2-5	CASSFVETQYF
TRBV4-1	TRBJ1-4	CASSQDRRDEKLFF
TRBV28	TRBJ2-5	CASSPPAGKETQYF
TRBV5-1	TRBJ2-2	CASSLEMGRNTGELFF
TRBV7-9	TRBJ1-2	CASSLATGQTYGYTF
TRBV18	TRBJ1-1	CASSPSPTGWTGGDTEAFF
TRBV2	TRBJ2-1	CASSEMASGPYNEQFF
TRBV9	TRBJ1-4	CASSETGSSEKLFF
TRBV19	TRBJ2-2	CASIDVAGANTGELFF
TRBV11-3	TRBJ2-2	CASSPTGLSAGELFF
TRBV6-1	TRBJ2-7	CASRPGQGDYEQYF
TRBV25-1	TRBJ1-2	CASSDSQAINYGYTF
TRBV6-1	TRBJ2-7	CASSEQGLLYEQYF
TRBV6-6	TRBJ2-7	CATQGYEQYF
TRBV7-2	TRBJ2-1	CASSLASGGAVYNEQFF
TRBV5-1	TRBJ1-1	CASTEDIGTEAFF
TRBV4-2	TRBJ1-1	CASSQVRGIGMNTEAFF
TRBV6-1	TRBJ2-3	CASSTQPADTQYF
TRBV9	TRBJ2-7	CASSVATSYEQYF
TRBV2	TRBJ2-5	CASSDRVETQYF
TRBV5-1	TRBJ2-7	CASSPSGSRSYEQYF
TRBV5-1	TRBJ2-2	CASSPRIGTGELFF
TRBV30	TRBJ2-7	CAWSLGDEQYF
TRBV28	TRBJ2-1	CASSLGLAGYNEQFF
TRBV30	TRBJ2-3	CAWKLGAGRTDTQYF
TRBV28	TRBJ1-5	CASSPLSFYSNQPQHF
TRBV11-2	TRBJ1-2	CASSPDRGGNYGYTF
TRBV28	TRBJ1-2	CASFNNYGYTF
TRBV11-2	TRBJ2-5	CASSLDFDRVEETQYF
TRBV4-1	TRBJ1-5	CASSQVAGDYSNQPQHF
TRBV2	TRBJ2-7	CASGTSDSYEQYF
TRBV5-1	TRBJ2-1	CASSLIPQGGDDEQFF
TRBV5-1	TRBJ2-1	CASSPSGYFGNEQFF
TRBV30	TRBJ1-5	CAWRARGARSQPQHF